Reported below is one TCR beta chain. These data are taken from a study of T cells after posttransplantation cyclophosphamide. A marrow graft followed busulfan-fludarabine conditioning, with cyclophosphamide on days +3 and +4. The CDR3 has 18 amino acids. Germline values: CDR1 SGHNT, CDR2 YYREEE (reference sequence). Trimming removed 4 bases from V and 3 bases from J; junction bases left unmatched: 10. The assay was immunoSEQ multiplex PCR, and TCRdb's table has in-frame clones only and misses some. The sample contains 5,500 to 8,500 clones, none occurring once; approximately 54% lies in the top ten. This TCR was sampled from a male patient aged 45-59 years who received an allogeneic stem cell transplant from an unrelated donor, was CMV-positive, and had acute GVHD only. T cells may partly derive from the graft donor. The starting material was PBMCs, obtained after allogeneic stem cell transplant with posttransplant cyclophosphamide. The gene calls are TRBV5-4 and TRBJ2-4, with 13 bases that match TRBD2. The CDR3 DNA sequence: TGTGCCAGCAGCCCGGGACTAGCGGGGCGGCGGGGCAAAAACATTCAGTACTTC. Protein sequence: CASSPGLAGRRGKNIQYF.